Following are 28 T cell receptor beta chains from one sample sequenced in a study of blood T cells in healthy people across ages. The second PCR ran roughly 6 to 12 cycles with a sample-barcoded 5' primer and J-beta primers. MiXCR, applied by TCRdb to the 5' RACE reads, yields one record per CDR3 protein. The data show around 1,900,000 distinct CDR3 sequences, about two fifths seen once. Sequenced sample: blood. The receptors originated from a human donor in good health.

This chain uses TRBV11-3 with TRBJ1-2, with 10 positions matching TRBD1. Germline V lookup: CDR1 SGHNT, CDR2 YENEEA. The length of the CDR3 is 15 residues. The V segment lost 3 bases and the J segment 3 bases; nucleotides outside the gene matches: 4. This chain's CDR3 is CASSFDRGRDYGYTF. The DNA for the CDR3 is TGTGCCAGCAGCTTTGACAGGGGGCGCGACTATGGCTACACCTTC.

The chain couples TRBV28 to TRBJ1-4; D remains ambiguous. V was trimmed by 5 bases and J by 10 bases, leaving 11 bases between them. This CDR3 region has 12 residues. Germline V lookup: CDR1 MDHEN, CDR2 SYDVKM. The CDR3 loop is CASSPRLGKLFF. CDR3 nucleotide sequence: TGTGCCAGCAGTCCAAGGTTAGGAAAACTGTTTTTT.

Turning to this clonotype: Relative to the germline gene, one junction end is altered; a read error may explain this. This chain uses TRBV2 with TRBJ2-4, with D tentatively TRBD1 or TRBD2 (5 bases each). CDR1 and CDR2 from the germline V gene are SNHLY and FYNNEI. The CDR3 sequence is 11 residues long. The CDR3 here is CASSDFGGEDF. The DNA for the CDR3 is TGTGCCAGCAGTGATTTTGGGGGAGAGGACTTC.

This clonotype has only a few counts. V is TRBV25-1 and J is TRBJ1-1; a possible D gene is TRBD1 (6 bases). The CDR3 spans 16 residues. Germline V CDR1 and CDR2: MGHDK, SYGVNS. V was pared by 3 bases and J by 2 bases, with 16 bases between. The CDR3: CASSDSWTETNTEAFF. As DNA, the CDR3 is TGTGCCAGCAGTGATTCGTGGACAGAGACAAACACTGAAGCTTTCTTT.

The chain is built from TRBV20-1 and TRBJ2-3; D unclear. The CDR3 is made up of 15 amino acids. Germline lookup yields CDR1 DFQATT and CDR2 SNEGSKA (reference sequence). V lost 1 base and J lost 2, with 13 bases in between. This CDR3 is CSARGLDWLTDTQYF. CDR3 in DNA: TGCAGTGCTAGAGGTCTCGACTGGCTCACAGATACGCAGTATTTT.

This clonotype was counted between two and nine times. The chain is built from TRBV29-1 and TRBJ2-7; D uncertain. V was cut by 4 bases and J by 5 bases, with 15 bases left in between. The germline V gene encodes CDR1 SQVTM and CDR2 ANQGSEA. The CDR3 sequence is 13 residues long. CDR3 coding DNA: TGCAGCGTTGTTGAAGGGTTTGGGAACGAGCAGTACTTC. It codes for CSVVEGFGNEQYF.

The sample holds a few counts of this clonotype. This chain connects TRBV20-1 to TRBJ2-7, with 8 positions matching TRBD2. The ends lost 6 bases at V and 10 bases at J; junction bases unmatched: 17. CDR1 is DFQATT, CDR2 SNEGSKA, per germline (reference sequence). The CDR3 loop spans 14 amino acids. In DNA form, the CDR3 reads TGCAGTGCCCACTTAAGCGGGAGCCAAGAGACTCAGTACTTC. As protein: CSAHLSGSQETQYF.

This chain connects TRBV5-1 to TRBJ1-2; the D gene is possibly TRBD1 (5 bases). The CDR3 covers 15 residues. V dropped 2 bases and J dropped 8 bases, with 19 bases sitting between them. Germline CDR1 and CDR2: SGHRS and YFSETQ. CDR3 sequence (DNA): TGCGCCAGCAGCTTTGCGGGGACCAGCCCGGAGGGCTACACCTTC. Translated: CASSFAGTSPEGYTF. Combining the CDR3 with reference TRBV5-1 and TRBJ1-2 gives the whole variable domain KAGVTQTPRYLIKTRGQQVTLSCSPISGHRSVSWYQQTPGQGLQFLFEYFSETQRNKGNFPGRFSGRQFSNSRSEMNVSTLELGDSALYLCASSFAGTSPEGYTFGSGTRLTVV.

CDR3 residues: CASSLGTLGEQYF. CDR3 sequence (DNA): TGTGCCAGCAGCTTGGGTACTCTGGGCGAGCAGTACTTC. This sequence joins TRBV5-6 and TRBJ2-7, with D unresolved. V was shortened by 0 bases and J by 6 bases, with 10 bases between the two germline ends. The CDR3 is made up of 13 amino acids. Germline V gene sequence: CDR1 SGHDT, CDR2 YYEEEE.

This clonotype was detected a few times. The CDR3 region has the DNA TGTGCCAGCAGCTTTACGGACATTCAGTACTTC. It encodes CASSFTDIQYF. This chain joins TRBV7-9 and TRBJ2-4; D unresolved. Trimming took off 3 bases at V and 8 bases at J, with 5 bases between the two ends. The CDR3 spans 11 residues. Germline V gene sequence: CDR1 SEHNR, CDR2 FQNEAQ (reference sequence). Combining the CDR3 with reference TRBV7-9 and TRBJ2-4 gives the whole variable domain DTGVSQNPRHKITKRGQNVTFRCDPISEHNRLYWYRQTLGQGPEFLTYFQNEAQLEKSRLLSDRFSAERPKGSFSTLEIQRTEQGDSAMYLCASSFTDIQYFGAGTRLSVL.

This clonotype was seen more than once but under ten times. The chain carries TRBV2 and TRBJ2-6, with D hard to call. The CDR3 is 15 residues long. Trimming left V 4 bases short and J 0 bases short, with 7 bases between. Germline V gene sequence: CDR1 SNHLY, CDR2 FYNNEI. The CDR3 sequence is CASSGDPSGANVLTF. The CDR3 region has the DNA TGTGCCAGCAGTGGTGACCCCTCTGGGGCCAACGTCCTGACTTTC.

The genes are TRBV9 and TRBJ1-2; D not resolved. The V gene lost 0 bases and the J gene lost 8 bases, with 11 bases spanning the gap. This CDR3 region has 13 residues. Germline V lookup: CDR1 SGDLS, CDR2 YYNGEE. CDR3 protein: CASSVVVGSGYTF. The CDR3 DNA follows: TGTGCCAGCAGCGTAGTGGTAGGGAGCGGCTACACCTTC. The whole variable domain, filled in from reference TRBV9 and TRBJ1-2, reads DSGVTQTPKHLITATGQRVTLRCSPRSGDLSVYWYQQSLDQGLQFLIQYYNGEERAKGNILERFSAQQFPDLHSELNLSSLELGDSALYFCASSVVVGSGYTFGSGTRLTVV.

This chain connects TRBV29-1 to TRBJ2-4; D may correspond to TRBD1 or TRBD2 (5 bases each). CDR1 and CDR2 from the germline V gene are SQVTM and ANQGSEA. V was cut by 4 bases and J by 13 bases, with 17 bases left in between. The CDR3 runs to 12 residues. CDR3 sequence (DNA): TGCAGCGTTGTTCGAGGGCAGGGTGAGCAGTACTTC. Translating gives CSVVRGQGEQYF.

This chain joins TRBV7-2 and TRBJ1-2; tentative D call: TRBD1 (6 bases). Germline CDR1 is SGHTA and CDR2 is FQGNSA. The CDR3 runs to 14 residues. V gave up 2 bases and J gave up 7 bases, with 14 bases separating them. This chain's CDR3 is CASSLTGGRSGYTF. The CDR3 bases are TGTGCCAGCAGCTTAACCGGGGGGCGGTCTGGCTACACCTTC. The full variable domain, with the rest looked up from reference TRBV7-2 and TRBJ1-2, is GAGVSQSPSNKVTEKGKDVELRCDPISGHTALYWYRQSLGQGLEFLIYFQGNSAPDKSGLPSDRFSAERTGGSVSTLTIQRTQQEDSAVYLCASSLTGGRSGYTFGSGTRLTVV.

This clonotype was found a few times. This chain connects TRBV20-1 to TRBJ2-5, with a tentative D call TRBD1 (5 bases). Germline lookup yields CDR1 DFQATT and CDR2 SNEGSKA (reference sequence). V was trimmed by 5 bases and J by 0 bases, leaving 22 bases between them. The CDR3 covers 17 residues. The CDR3 region is CSAPGGAYTAYQETQYF. CDR3 sequence (DNA): TGCAGTGCTCCCGGTGGGGCCTATACAGCGTACCAAGAGACCCAGTACTTC.

The table lists this clonotype with many counts. This chain links TRBV11-2 with TRBJ2-3, with D perhaps TRBD1 or TRBD2 (6 bases each). The germline gives CDR1 SGHAT, CDR2 FQNNGV. CDR3 length equals 12 residues. V lost 6 bases and J 8 bases, leaving 12 bases between the germline ends. CDR3 sequence: CASSSQGGTQYF. CDR3 DNA sequence: TGTGCCAGCAGTTCACAGGGAGGTACGCAGTATTTT.

CDR3 bases: TGTGCCAGCAGCGTAGGAGGGACTCCACACTATGGCTACACCTTC. Its translation: CASSVGGTPHYGYTF. The rearrangement joins TRBV9 to TRBJ1-2; TRBD1 is a possible D gene (5 bases). The CDR3 covers 15 residues. The V end was cut by 0 bases, the J end by 3 bases, with 12 bases between. CDR1 and CDR2 from the germline V gene are SGDLS and YYNGEE.

V usage is TRBV3-1 and J usage is TRBJ1-2; 9 bases are shared with TRBD1. CDR3 size: 12 residues. Per germline, CDR1 LGHDT and CDR2 YNNKEL (reference sequence). The V and J ends lost 8 bases and 6 bases, in that order; junction bases with no gene match: 4. CDR3 amino acids: CASGQGNNGYTF. CDR3 nucleotides: TGTGCCAGCGGACAGGGGAATAATGGCTACACCTTC. The full variable domain, with the rest looked up from reference TRBV3-1 and TRBJ1-2, is DTAVSQTPKYLVTQMGNDKSIKCEQNLGHDTMYWYKQDSKKFLKIMFSYNNKELIINETVPNRFSPKSPDKAHLNLHINSLELGDSAVYFCASGQGNNGYTFGSGTRLTVV.

This clonotype was seen ten or more times. The CDR3 region is CSATNGQATSYEQYF. The CDR3 nucleotides read TGCAGTGCTACCAACGGACAGGCTACGTCCTACGAGCAGTACTTC. J is TRBJ2-7 and V is TRBV20-1, with 7 bases aligning to TRBD1. Germline trimming cut 4 bases from V and 1 base from J; bases unmatched to any gene: 10. This CDR3 spans 15 amino acids. CDR1 DFQATT and CDR2 SNEGSKA come from the germline V gene (reference sequence).

This clonotype was recorded a few times. This chain joins TRBV4-1 and TRBJ1-2, with a weak D call TRBD1 (5 bases). The CDR3 contains 13 residues. The V gene's germline CDR1 is MGHRA and CDR2 YSYEKL. The V end lost 1 base, the J end lost 6 bases, and 9 bases lay between the germline ends. CDR3 residues: CASSQVPGDGYTF. Here the CDR3 DNA reads TGCGCCAGCAGCCAAGTTCCGGGGGATGGCTACACCTTC.

This sequence joins TRBV5-6 and TRBJ1-2; D is ambiguous. The CDR3 runs to 14 residues. Trimming removed 1 base from V and 0 bases from J, with 7 bases in between. CDR1 SGHDT and CDR2 YYEEEE come from the germline V gene. The CDR3 DNA is TGTGCCAGCAGCTTGCGAGAGTCTAACTATGGCTACACCTTC. This gives the protein CASSLRESNYGYTF.

This chain connects TRBV4-3 to TRBJ2-1; 10 bases fit TRBD1. Losses at the gene ends were 0 bases for V and 8 bases for J; bases not matched to a gene: 13. The CDR3 has 18 amino acids. Germline CDR1 and CDR2: LGHNA and YSLEER. CDR3 DNA sequence: TGCGCCAGCAGCCAAGATCTCGTGTCGGGACAGGGGCGCGATGAGCAGTTCTTC. Its translation: CASSQDLVSGQGRDEQFF.

V and J are TRBV4-3 and TRBJ2-7, with TRBD1 matching over 8 bases. The CDR3 has 18 amino acids. V lost 4 bases and J lost 5; bases outside the gene matches: 19. CDR1 is LGHNA and CDR2 is YSLEER in the germline V gene. The CDR3: CASSRSAGGVFLLDEQYF. Written as DNA, the CDR3 is TGCGCCAGCAGCCGTTCTGCAGGGGGCGTCTTTTTATTAGACGAGCAGTACTTC.

Regarding this clonotype: The junction departs from germline at one end; a sequencing error may be responsible. The chain uses TRBV7-2 and TRBJ1-1; 7 nucleotides agree with TRBD1. CDR1 SGHTA and CDR2 FQGNSA come from the germline V gene. The CDR3 totals 14 residues. The CDR3 coding sequence is TGTGTCAGCAGCTCAGGGACAGCTTCCCTCCCAGCTTTCTTT. Protein product: CVSSSGTASLPAFF. The full variable domain, in which reference TRBV7-2 and TRBJ1-1 provide the parts outside the CDR3, is GAGVSQSPSNKVTEKGKDVELRCDPISGHTALYWYRQSLGQGLEFLIYFQGNSAPDKSGLPSDRFSAERTGGSVSTLTIQRTQQEDSAVYLCVSSSGTASLPAFFGQGTRLTVV.

This clonotype was counted a few times. The V call is TRBV3-1, the J call TRBJ1-5, with D unresolved. The V end was cut by 0 bases, the J end by 4 bases, with 7 bases between. The germline V gene has CDR1 LGHDT and CDR2 YNNKEL (reference sequence). This CDR3 is 14 amino acids long. The CDR3, as DNA: TGTGCCAGCAGCCAAGATTATGGTAATCAGCCCCAGCATTTT. It translates to CASSQDYGNQPQHF.

Worth noting for this clonotype: Since a much larger clone is just one base distant, this may be a read error. The genes are TRBV24-1 and TRBJ2-3; 9 nucleotides align to TRBD1. The junction had 6 bases not matched to a gene; V was cut back by 7 bases and J by 2 bases. This CDR3 contains 15 residues. CDR1 is KGHDR, CDR2 SFDVKD, per germline. CDR3 nucleotides: TGTGCCACCAGCCCCGGGACAGGGCTCACAGATACGCAGTATTTT. Translation: CATSPGTGLTDTQYF.

This clonotype was counted a few times. The rearrangement links TRBV27 to TRBJ2-1; D unresolved. Germline lookup yields CDR1 MNHEY and CDR2 SMNVEV (reference sequence). The CDR3 length is 16 residues. The V gene lost 2 bases and the J gene lost 1 base, with 12 bases spanning the gap. The CDR3 spells CASSLSQGRSYNEQFF. The CDR3 DNA sequence: TGTGCCAGCAGTTTAAGTCAAGGACGGTCCTACAATGAGCAGTTCTTC.

This sequence joins TRBV20-1 and TRBJ1-2, with a weak D call TRBD1 (6 bases). The V end lost 2 bases, the J end lost 3 bases, and 16 bases lay between the germline ends. Germline V gene data show CDR1 as DFQATT and CDR2 as SNEGSKA (reference sequence). The CDR3 has 15 residues. The CDR3 region is CSARRHRGRDYGYTF. In DNA, the CDR3 is TGCAGTGCTAGACGCCATCGGGGGCGAGACTATGGCTACACCTTC.